The text below deals with one T cell receptor beta chain. Its antigen is unknown. Cultured CD4+ T-cell DNA underwent Oncomine TCR Beta short-read sequencing. Scientists extracted genomic DNA from CD4+ T cells grown in culture. TCRdb processed the PCR reads anew with MiXCR; each CDR3 protein has one entry. The table has about 11,000 distinct CDR3 sequences, 73% seen once; the top ten hold around 7.6%. The data belong to a study of vaccination and CD4 T cells after COVID-19. Study-level information: The convalescents included six males and four females, and among them two were Hispanic while seven were Caucasian. General study points: Among those convalescent, a median around 86% of reactive clones emerged solely post-vaccination.

Treatment reported: approximately nine-day PBMC culture with coronavirus spike peptide pools or control peptides (ViraFEST assay). Per-well cultures of two million PBMCs received roughly 9.3 IU/ml IL-2 and approximately 9.1 ug/ml peptide pools. The TCR originated in a human donor who had recovered from COVID-19. Sequencing used CD4+ T cells from blood, cultured in vitro.

CDR3 in amino acids: CASSGGVAREYETQYF. The CDR3 DNA reads as TGTGCCAGCAGTGGGGGAGTAGCAAGAGAATATGAGACCCAGTACTTC. The chain combines TRBV6-1 with TRBJ2-5; tentative D call: TRBD2 (5 bases). Trimming removed 4 bases from V and 5 bases from J, with 20 bases in between. Germline CDR1 and CDR2: MNHNS and SASEGT. The CDR3 is 16 amino acids.